This is a list of T cell receptor beta chains from one sample in a study of shared clonotypes between healthy human individuals. Produced via immunoSEQ multiplex PCR; TCRdb's table is partial and in-frame only. Among roughly 2.6 million clones, around nine tenths were seen once, and the ten largest hold roughly 0.13%. The sample consisted of naive CD4+ T cells sorted from blood. The receptors originated from a man younger than 30 in good health. The CDR3 runs from the conserved cysteine through the conserved F or W. Each record gives: CDR3 length, D gene, V gene, clone size, J gene, CDR3 protein, CDR3 DNA. The D gene is left open where the match is weak. Clone size appears in some rows only: once, few, many, or a class for an expanded clone.

17,TRBD1,TRBV5-1,NA,TRBJ1-2,CASSLVASGQGAYGYTF,TGCGCCAGCAGCTTGGTCGCGTCTGGTCAGGGGGCGTATGGCTACACCTTC
13,NA,TRBV5-1,NA,TRBJ1-2,CASSLTVGYGYTF,TGCGCCAGCAGCCTGACAGTGGGCTATGGCTACACCTTC
16,NA,TRBV7-2,NA,TRBJ1-1,CASSLGPGTVNTEAFF,TGTGCCAGCAGCTTGGGCCCCGGGACGGTGAACACTGAAGCTTTCTTT
15,TRBD1,TRBV5-4,NA,TRBJ2-7,CASSPGTGLTYEQYF,TGTGCCAGCAGCCCAGGGACAGGGCTCACCTACGAGCAGTACTTC
14,NA,TRBV7-9,NA,TRBJ2-7,CASSLRERENEQYF,TGTGCCAGCAGCTTACGGGAGAGGGAGAACGAGCAGTACTTC
18,TRBD2,TRBV4-3,once,TRBJ2-6,CASSQATSGESGANVLTF,TGCGCCAGCAGCCAAGCGACTAGCGGAGAGTCTGGGGCCAACGTCCTGACTTTC
12,TRBD1,TRBV19,NA,TRBJ2-4,CATKGQGNIQYF,TGTGCCACTAAGGGACAGGGAAACATTCAGTACTTC
14,NA,TRBV30,NA,TRBJ2-7,CAWSASYLRDEQYF,TGTGCCTGGAGTGCGTCCTATCTTAGGGACGAGCAGTACTTC
18,TRBD1,TRBV19,NA,TRBJ1-6,CASSIGDRASSYNSPLHF,TGTGCCAGTAGTATCGGGGACAGAGCCAGCTCCTATAATTCACCCCTCCACTTT
14,TRBD1,TRBV18,few,TRBJ1-4,CASSDRGRIEKLFF,TGTGCCAGCTCAGACAGGGGGCGCATTGAAAAACTGTTTTTT
14,NA,TRBV15,NA,TRBJ2-1,CATSLRTEDNEQFF,TGTGCCACCAGCCTCCGGACGGAAGACAATGAGCAGTTCTTC
13,NA,TRBV7-8,once,TRBJ2-5,CASSSRRQETQYF,TGTGCCAGCAGCTCACGAAGACAAGAGACCCAGTACTTC
14,TRBD1,TRBV11-2,once,TRBJ1-1,CASSPREGAAEAFF,TGTGCCAGCAGCCCCCGAGAGGGGGCAGCTGAAGCTTTCTTT
14,NA,TRBV10-3,NA,TRBJ1-2,CAISLSGTVYGYTF,TGTGCCATCAGTCTGTCCGGGACGGTCTATGGCTACACCTTC
16,NA,TRBV11-2,NA,TRBJ2-1,CASSFPRVGSYNEQFF,TGTGCCAGCAGCTTCCCTCGGGTAGGATCCTACAATGAGCAGTTCTTC
18,NA,TRBV10-3,NA,TRBJ1-1,CAISEVRDPGLASTEAFF,TGTGCCATCAGTGAAGTCAGGGACCCAGGGTTGGCGAGCACTGAAGCTTTCTTT